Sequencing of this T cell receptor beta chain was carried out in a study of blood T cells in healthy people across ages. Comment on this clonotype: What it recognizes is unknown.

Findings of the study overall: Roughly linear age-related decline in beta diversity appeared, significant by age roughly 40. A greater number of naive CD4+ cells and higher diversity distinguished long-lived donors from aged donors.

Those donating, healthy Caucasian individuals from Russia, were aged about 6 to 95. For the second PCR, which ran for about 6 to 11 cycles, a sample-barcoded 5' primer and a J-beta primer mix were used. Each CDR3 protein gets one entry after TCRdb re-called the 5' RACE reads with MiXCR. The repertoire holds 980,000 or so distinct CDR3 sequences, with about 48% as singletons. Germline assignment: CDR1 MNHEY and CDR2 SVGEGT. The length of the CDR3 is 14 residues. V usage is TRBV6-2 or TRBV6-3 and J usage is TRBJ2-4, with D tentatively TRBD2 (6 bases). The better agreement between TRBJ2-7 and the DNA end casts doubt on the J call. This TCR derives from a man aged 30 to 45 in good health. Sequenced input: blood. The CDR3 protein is CASCQSTGSREQYF. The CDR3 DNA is TGTGCCAGTTGCCAATCAACCGGGAGTCGCGAGCAGTACTTC.